This note documents a single TCR beta chain sequence. Its antigen is not known. For the second PCR, which ran for roughly 6 to 12 cycles, a sample-barcoded 5' primer and a J-beta primer mix were used. TCRdb ran MiXCR on the 5' RACE reads and lists one entry per CDR3 protein. There are 850,000 to 1,300,000 distinct CDR3 sequences in the sample; under 45% occur only once, and approximately 20% lies in the top ten. The data stem from a study of blood T cells in healthy people across ages. Study-wide results and caveats: Estimated diversity that came from one million T cells was considered an underestimate.

The sequencing sample was made of blood. The clonotype was recovered from a woman in her sixties in good health.

The CDR3 sequence: CASSSQPTSGLYNEQFF. The CDR3 DNA follows: TGTGCCAGCAGCTCACAGCCGACTAGCGGACTTTACAATGAGCAGTTCTTC. This sequence joins TRBV11-2 and TRBJ2-1; 9 nucleotides align to TRBD2. Per the germline V gene, CDR1 is SGHAT and CDR2 is FQNNGV. Unmatched junction bases numbered 11, after V lost 4 bases and J lost 4 bases. The CDR3 sequence is 17 residues long.